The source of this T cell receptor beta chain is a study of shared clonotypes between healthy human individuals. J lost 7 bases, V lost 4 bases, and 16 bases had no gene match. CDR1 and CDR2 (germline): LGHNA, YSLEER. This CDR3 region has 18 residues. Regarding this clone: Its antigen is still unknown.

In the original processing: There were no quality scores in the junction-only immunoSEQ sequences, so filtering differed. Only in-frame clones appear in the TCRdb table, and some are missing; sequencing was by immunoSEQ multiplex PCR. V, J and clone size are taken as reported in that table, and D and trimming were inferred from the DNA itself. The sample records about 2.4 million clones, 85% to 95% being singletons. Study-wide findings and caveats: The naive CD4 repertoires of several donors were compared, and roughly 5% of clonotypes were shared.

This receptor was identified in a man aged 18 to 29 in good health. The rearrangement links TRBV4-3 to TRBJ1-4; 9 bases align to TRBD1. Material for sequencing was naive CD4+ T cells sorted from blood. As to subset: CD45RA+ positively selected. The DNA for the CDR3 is TGCGCCAGCAGCCCCGTACAGGGGGCTATATTTGAGGGTGAAAAACTGTTTTTT. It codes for CASSPVQGAIFEGEKLFF.